The rows below give T cell receptor beta chains drawn from one sample of a study of shared clonotypes between healthy human individuals. Clones were read by immunoSEQ multiplex PCR, and TCRdb kept only the in-frame ones, dropping some. Of millions of clones detected, 90% to 95% appear once; the ten largest clones hold approximately 1.7%. Sequenced sample: naive CD8+ T cells from PBMCs. Receptors originate from a young man in good health. Some clones in this sample may be carry-over from other donors' samples. The CDR3 runs from the conserved cysteine through the conserved F or W. D genes are given only for firm matches. Clone size is given for some rows only: seen once, a few or many times, or a class if the clone is expanded.

j_call,clone_size,d_call,v_call,cdr3_aa,cdr3_nt
TRBJ1-1,few,-,TRBV19,CASSMGRTEAFF,TGTGCCAGTAGTATGGGGCGGACTGAAGCTTTCTTT
TRBJ2-7,-,-,TRBV5-6,CASSSKWGEQYF,TGTGCCAGCAGTTCTAAATGGGGCGAGCAGTACTTC
TRBJ2-3,-,TRBD1,TRBV14,CASSGDRDYDTQYF,TGTGCCAGCAGCGGGGACAGGGATTACGATACGCAGTATTTT
TRBJ2-6,-,-,TRBV19,CASSIGPGSGANVLTF,TGTGCCAGTAGTATAGGGCCGGGATCTGGGGCCAACGTCCTGACTTTC
TRBJ2-7,-,TRBD1,TRBV28,CASSHRDSSYEQYF,TGTGCCAGCAGTCACCGGGACAGCTCCTACGAGCAGTACTTC
TRBJ1-3,-,TRBD1,TRBV5-1,CASSARDSSGNTIYF,TGCGCCAGCAGCGCGCGGGACAGCTCTGGAAACACCATATATTTT
TRBJ1-5,-,TRBD1,TRBV9,CASSAGQGPQPQHF,TGTGCCAGCAGCGCGGGACAGGGGCCTCAGCCCCAGCATTTT
TRBJ1-5,-,TRBD1,TRBV30,CAWSSGTVNNQPQHF,TGTGCCTGGAGTTCCGGGACAGTTAACAATCAGCCCCAGCATTTT
TRBJ2-1,once,TRBD2,TRBV27,CASRPWTSGGYNEQFF,TGTGCCAGCAGACCGTGGACTAGCGGGGGTTACAATGAGCAGTTCTTC
TRBJ2-7,-,-,TRBV7-8,CASSDRSYEQYF,TGTGCCAGCAGCGACCGCTCCTACGAGCAGTACTTC
TRBJ2-1,-,-,TRBV28,CASSFAQGTVDEQFF,TGTGCCAGCAGTTTCGCCCAGGGGACGGTCGATGAGCAGTTCTTC
TRBJ2-1,-,-,TRBV19,CASSMGLANEQFF,TGTGCCAGTAGTATGGGCTTAGCAAATGAGCAGTTCTTC
TRBJ1-2,-,-,TRBV19,CASSLGRLSGDGYTF,TGTGCCAGTAGTTTGGGACGACTAAGCGGAGATGGCTACACCTTC
TRBJ1-1,-,-,TRBV5-1,CASSLAAGMNTEAFF,TGCGCCAGCAGCTTGGCCGCAGGGATGAACACTGAAGCTTTCTTT
TRBJ2-7,-,TRBD1,TRBV27,CATGQGTYEQYF,TGTGCCACGGGACAGGGGACGTACGAGCAGTACTTC
TRBJ2-7,-,TRBD1,TRBV11-2,CASSSRTGSYEQYF,TGTGCCAGCAGCTCTCGGACAGGATCCTACGAGCAGTACTTC
TRBJ2-5,-,TRBD1,TRBV7-2,CASSFTGTEWAQYF,TGTGCCAGCAGCTTTACTGGGACAGAGTGGGCCCAGTACTTC
TRBJ2-1,-,-,TRBV4-1,CASSQDPSYNEQFF,TGCGCCAGCAGCCAAGATCCCTCCTACAATGAGCAGTTCTTC
TRBJ1-2,-,-,TRBV6-1,CASSYRTAGYTF,TGTGCCAGCAGCTACAGGACAGCCGGCTACACCTTC
TRBJ2-2,-,-,TRBV28,CASRNQAIQGNTGELFF,TGTGCCAGCAGAAACCAAGCCATACAGGGGAACACCGGGGAGCTGTTTTTT
TRBJ1-2,once,-,TRBV27,CASSPSMGETFFNYGYTF,TGTGCCAGCAGTCCCTCTATGGGGGAGACCTTCTTTAACTATGGCTACACCTTC
TRBJ2-1,-,TRBD2,TRBV7-9,CASSSRGSGLAYNEQFF,TGTGCCAGCAGCTCTAGGGGTAGCGGGCTCGCCTACAATGAGCAGTTCTTC
TRBJ1-6,-,-,TRBV5-6,CASSGRTDNNSPLHF,TGTGCCAGCAGCGGCCGGACAGACAATAATTCACCCCTCCACTTT
TRBJ2-2,-,TRBD1,TRBV28,CASTRTGGAGELFF,TGTGCCAGCACTCGGACAGGGGGTGCCGGGGAGCTGTTTTTT
TRBJ1-1,-,TRBD1,TRBV9,CASRRETGSRTEAFF,TGTGCCAGCAGGCGTGAGACAGGGTCAAGGACTGAAGCTTTCTTT
TRBJ1-4,-,-,TRBV28,CASRVRGPNEKLFF,TGTGCCAGCAGAGTACGGGGGCCTAATGAAAAACTGTTTTTT
TRBJ2-7,-,TRBD1,TRBV29-1,CSVVGIPGQVQDEQYF,TGCAGCGTTGTTGGTATACCCGGACAGGTCCAAGACGAGCAGTACTTC
TRBJ1-2,-,-,TRBV9,CASSVVGRAGDYGYTF,TGTGCCAGCAGCGTAGTTGGCCGTGCGGGGGACTATGGCTACACCTTC